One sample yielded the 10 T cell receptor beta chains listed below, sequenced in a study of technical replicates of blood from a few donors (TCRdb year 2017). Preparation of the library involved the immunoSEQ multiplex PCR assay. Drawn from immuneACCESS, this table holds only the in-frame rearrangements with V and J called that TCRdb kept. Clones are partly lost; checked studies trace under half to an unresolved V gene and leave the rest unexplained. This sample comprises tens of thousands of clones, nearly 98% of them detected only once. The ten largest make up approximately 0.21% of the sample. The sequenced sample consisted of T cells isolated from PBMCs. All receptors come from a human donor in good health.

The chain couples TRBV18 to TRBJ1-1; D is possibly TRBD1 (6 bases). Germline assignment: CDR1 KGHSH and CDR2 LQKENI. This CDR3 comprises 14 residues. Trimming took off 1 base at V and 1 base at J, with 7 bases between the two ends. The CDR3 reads CASSPRQENTEAFF. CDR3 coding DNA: TGTGCCAGCTCACCACGACAGGAGAACACTGAAGCTTTCTTT. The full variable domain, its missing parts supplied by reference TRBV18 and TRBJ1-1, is NAGVMQNPRHLVRRRGQEARLRCSPMKGHSHVYWYRQLPEEGLKFMVYLQKENIIDESGMPKERFSAEFPKEGPSILRIQQVVRGDSAAYFCASSPRQENTEAFFGQGTRLTVV.

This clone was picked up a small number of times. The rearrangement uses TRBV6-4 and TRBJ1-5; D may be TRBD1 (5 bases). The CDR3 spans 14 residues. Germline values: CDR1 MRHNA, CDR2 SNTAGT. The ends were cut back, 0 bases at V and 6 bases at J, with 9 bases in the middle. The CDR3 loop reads CASSDSRASQPQHF. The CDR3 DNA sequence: TGTGCCAGCAGTGACTCCAGGGCCAGTCAGCCCCAGCATTTT.

The CDR3 DNA follows: TGTGCCAGCTCACCGCTAGCGGGGTTGGGAGACGAGCAGTACTTC. Its translation is CASSPLAGLGDEQYF. The chain is built from TRBV18 and TRBJ2-7; 9 nucleotides line up with TRBD2. Germline lookup yields CDR1 KGHSH and CDR2 LQKENI. The V segment lost 3 bases and the J segment 5 bases; nucleotides outside the gene matches: 8. The CDR3 is made up of 15 amino acids.

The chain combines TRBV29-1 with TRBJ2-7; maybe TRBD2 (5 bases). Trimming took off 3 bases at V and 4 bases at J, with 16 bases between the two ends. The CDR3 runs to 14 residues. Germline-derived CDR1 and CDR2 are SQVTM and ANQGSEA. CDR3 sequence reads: CSVEGGRPQYEQYF. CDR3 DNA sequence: TGCAGCGTTGAGGGCGGGCGACCCCAATACGAGCAGTACTTC.

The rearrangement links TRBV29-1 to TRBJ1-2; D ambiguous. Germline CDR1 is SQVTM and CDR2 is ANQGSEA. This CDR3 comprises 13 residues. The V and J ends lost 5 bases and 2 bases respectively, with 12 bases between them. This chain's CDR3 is CSVSREKNYGYTF. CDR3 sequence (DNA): TGCAGCGTTAGCCGGGAAAAAAACTATGGCTACACCTTC. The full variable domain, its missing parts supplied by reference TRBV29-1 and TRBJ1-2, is SAVISQKPSRDICQRGTSLTIQCQVDSQVTMMFWYRQQPGQSLTLIATANQGSEATYESGFVIDKFPISRPNLTFSTLTVSNMSPEDSSIYLCSVSREKNYGYTFGSGTRLTVV.

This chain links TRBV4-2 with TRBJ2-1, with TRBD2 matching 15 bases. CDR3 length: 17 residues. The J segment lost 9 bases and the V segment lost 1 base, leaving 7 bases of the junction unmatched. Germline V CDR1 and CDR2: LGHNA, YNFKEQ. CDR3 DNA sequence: TGTGCCAGCAGCCAAGGGAGGACTAGCGGGAGGGGGGGTGAGCAGTTCTTC. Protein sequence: CASSQGRTSGRGGEQFF.

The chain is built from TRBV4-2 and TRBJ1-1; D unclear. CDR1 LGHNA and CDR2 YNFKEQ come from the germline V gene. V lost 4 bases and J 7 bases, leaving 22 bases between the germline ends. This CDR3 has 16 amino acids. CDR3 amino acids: CASSRENWAGGNEAFF. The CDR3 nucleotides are TGTGCCAGCAGCCGTGAAAATTGGGCAGGTGGAAATGAAGCTTTCTTT.

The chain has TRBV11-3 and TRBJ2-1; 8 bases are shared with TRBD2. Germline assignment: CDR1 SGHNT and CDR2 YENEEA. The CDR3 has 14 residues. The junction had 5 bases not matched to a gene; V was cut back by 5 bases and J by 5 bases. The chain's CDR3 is CASSQTSGDNEQFF. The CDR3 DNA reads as TGTGCCAGCAGCCAAACTAGCGGTGACAATGAGCAGTTCTTC.

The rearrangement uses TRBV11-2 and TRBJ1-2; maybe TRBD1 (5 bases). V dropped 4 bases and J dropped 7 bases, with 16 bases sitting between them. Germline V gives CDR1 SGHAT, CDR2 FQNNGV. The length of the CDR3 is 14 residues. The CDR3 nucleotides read TGTGCCAGCAGCTCCGGGGGGACTTGGAGTGGCTACACCTTC. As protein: CASSSGGTWSGYTF.

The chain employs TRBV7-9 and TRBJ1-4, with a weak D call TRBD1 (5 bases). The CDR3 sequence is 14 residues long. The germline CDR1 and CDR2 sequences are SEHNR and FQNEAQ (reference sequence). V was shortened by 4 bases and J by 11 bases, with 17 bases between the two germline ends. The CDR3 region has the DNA TGTGCCAGCAGCTCCCCGATCAGGGCGAGCAAACTGTTTTTT. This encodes CASSSPIRASKLFF.